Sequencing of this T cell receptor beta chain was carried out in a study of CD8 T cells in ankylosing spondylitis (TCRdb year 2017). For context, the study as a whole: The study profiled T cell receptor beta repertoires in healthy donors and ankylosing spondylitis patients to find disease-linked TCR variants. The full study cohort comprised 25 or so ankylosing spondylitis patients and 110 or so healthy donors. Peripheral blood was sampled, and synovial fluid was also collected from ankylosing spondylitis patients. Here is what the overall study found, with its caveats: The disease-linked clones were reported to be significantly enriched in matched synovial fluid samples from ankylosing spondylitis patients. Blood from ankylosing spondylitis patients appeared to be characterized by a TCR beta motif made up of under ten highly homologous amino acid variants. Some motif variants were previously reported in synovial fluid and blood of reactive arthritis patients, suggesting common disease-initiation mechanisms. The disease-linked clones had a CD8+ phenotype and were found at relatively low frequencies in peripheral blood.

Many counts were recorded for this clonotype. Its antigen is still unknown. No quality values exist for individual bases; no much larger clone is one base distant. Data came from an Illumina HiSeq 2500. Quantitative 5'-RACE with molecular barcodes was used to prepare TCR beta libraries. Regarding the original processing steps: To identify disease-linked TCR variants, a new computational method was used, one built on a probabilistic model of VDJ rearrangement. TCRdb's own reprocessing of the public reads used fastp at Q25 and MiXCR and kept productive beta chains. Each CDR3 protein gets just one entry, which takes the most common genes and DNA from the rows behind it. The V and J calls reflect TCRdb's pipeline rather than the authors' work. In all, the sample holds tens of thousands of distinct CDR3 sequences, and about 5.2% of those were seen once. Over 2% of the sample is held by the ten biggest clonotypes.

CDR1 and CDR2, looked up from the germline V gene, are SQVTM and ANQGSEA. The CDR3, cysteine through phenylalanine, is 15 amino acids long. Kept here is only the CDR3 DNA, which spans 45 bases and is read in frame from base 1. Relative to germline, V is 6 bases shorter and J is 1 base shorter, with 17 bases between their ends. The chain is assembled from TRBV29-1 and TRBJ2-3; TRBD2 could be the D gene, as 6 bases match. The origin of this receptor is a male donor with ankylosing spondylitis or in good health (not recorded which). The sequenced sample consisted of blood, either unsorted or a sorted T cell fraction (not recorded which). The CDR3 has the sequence CSVRGLADGTDTQYF. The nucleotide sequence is TGCAGCGTAAGGGGACTGGCAGATGGCACAGATACGCAGTATTTT.